These T cell receptor beta chains were read from a single sample in a study of shared clonotypes between healthy human individuals. Generated by immunoSEQ multiplex PCR, the TCRdb table keeps only in-frame clones and is missing some. The sample lists approximately 2,000,000 clones; 80% to 95% were seen once. The sequenced material came from naive CD8+ T cells from PBMCs. All receptors derive from a man between 18 and 35 years old in good health. Some clones in this sample may be carry-over from other donors' samples. Each CDR3 is given with its conserved first and last residue. The D gene is left open where the match is weak. Rows give clone size only sometimes, using once, few, many, or a class for an expanded clone.

d_call j_call clone_size v_call cdr3_nt cdr3_aa
- TRBJ2-7 - TRBV28 TGTGCCAGCAGTTTGCAGGGAAGGGGGAACGAGCAGTACTTC CASSLQGRGNEQYF
- TRBJ2-1 - TRBV7-9 TGTGCCAGCAGCCCCACTACGCTAGTGATGGGCTCCTACAATGAGCAGTTCTTC CASSPTTLVMGSYNEQFF
TRBD1 TRBJ2-4 - TRBV2 TGTGCCAGCAGCCCCGACAGGGCGATAAACATTCAGTACTTC CASSPDRAINIQYF
- TRBJ1-1 - TRBV7-3 TGTGCCAGCAGCTTAACGGGCGGCGGGACTGAAGCTTTCTTT CASSLTGGGTEAFF
TRBD2 TRBJ2-7 - TRBV4-2 TGTGCCAGCAGCCAGGCAAGCGGGGGCTCCTACGAGCAGTACTTC CASSQASGGSYEQYF
- TRBJ2-1 - TRBV28 TGTGCCAGCCGGGCCCGGGGGACTGAGCAGTTCTTC CASRARGTEQFF
- TRBJ2-3 - TRBV4-3 TGCGCCAGCAGCCAACGACGGGGCGGCACAGATACGCAGTATTTT CASSQRRGGTDTQYF
TRBD1 TRBJ2-3 - TRBV6-6 TGTGCCAGCAGCGGGGACAGAAGCACAGATACGCAGTATTTT CASSGDRSTDTQYF
TRBD2 TRBJ2-1 - TRBV5-1 TGCGCCAGCAGCTTCAGGACTAGCGGGAGGGACTCCTACAATGAGCAGTTCTTC CASSFRTSGRDSYNEQFF
- TRBJ2-1 - TRBV29-1 TGCAGCGTTGAAGATCTGACGGGACCCTTAACCTACAATGAGCAGTTCTTC CSVEDLTGPLTYNEQFF
- TRBJ2-1 - TRBV29-1 TGCAGCGGGTGGACAAGTCCCCCCTGGGATGAGCAGTTCTTC CSGWTSPPWDEQFF
TRBD1 TRBJ2-1 - TRBV27 TGTGCCACCACAGGGGGCTCCTACAATGAGCAGTTCTTC CATTGGSYNEQFF
TRBD1 TRBJ1-1 few TRBV29-1 TGCAGCGTCCAGGGACAGGGAAGGTACACTGAAGCTTTCTTT CSVQGQGRYTEAFF